One sample yielded the 13 T cell receptor beta chains listed below, sequenced in a study of blood T cell repertoires in COVID-19. Assay used: immunoSEQ multiplex PCR; TCRdb lists only in-frame clones, some missing. The sample records approximately 79,000 clones, around 88% being singletons. Sequencing was performed on peripheral blood. Receptors were obtained from a man in his sixties with acute or convalescent COVID-19.

The V and J genes are TRBV10-1 and TRBJ2-2; D gene uncertain. The CDR3 loop spans 13 amino acids. Trimming took 2 bases from V and 8 from J, leaving 9 bases between them. The germline V gene encodes CDR1 WNHNN and CDR2 SYGVQD (reference sequence). The CDR3 DNA follows: TGCGCCAGCAGTGAGCTTTACGGTGGGGAGCTGTTTTTT. Amino acid sequence: CASSELYGGELFF.

V gene TRBV12-3 or TRBV12-4 combines with J gene TRBJ1-2; TRBD1 might be the D (6 bases). CDR3 size: 13 residues. V dropped 5 bases and J dropped 3 bases, with 10 bases sitting between them. CDR3 sequence (DNA): TGTGCCAGCAGTCTCTCAGGGGACTATGGCTACACCTTC. This codes for CASSLSGDYGYTF.

On this clone itself: The junction shows a germline mismatch at one end, possibly a read error. The V call is TRBV6-1, the J call TRBJ2-1; 7 bases agree with TRBD1. Germline V CDR1 and CDR2: MNHNS, SASEGT. The CDR3 is 16 residues long. The CDR3 loop is CASREAGTENYNEQFF. Written as DNA, the CDR3 is TGTGCCAGCAGAGAAGCCGGGACAGAGAATTACAATGAGCAGTTCTTC.

The chain employs TRBV5-1 and TRBJ2-7; a possible D gene is TRBD2 (5 bases). Germline V lookup: CDR1 SGHRS, CDR2 YFSETQ. The V end was cut by 1 base, the J end by 4 bases, with 6 bases between. The CDR3 has 12 amino acids. The CDR3 is CASSLSGYEQYF. The DNA for the CDR3 is TGCGCCAGCAGCTTGTCGGGGTACGAGCAGTACTTC. Using reference TRBV5-1 and TRBJ2-7 for the parts outside the CDR3, the full variable domain is KAGVTQTPRYLIKTRGQQVTLSCSPISGHRSVSWYQQTPGQGLQFLFEYFSETQRNKGNFPGRFSGRQFSNSRSEMNVSTLELGDSALYLCASSLSGYEQYFGPGTRLTVT.

The chain couples TRBV7-8 to TRBJ1-2, with D tentatively TRBD1 (6 bases). The germline V and J ends were trimmed by 3 bases and 8 bases, with 16 bases remaining between them. CDR3 length: 14 amino acids. From germline, CDR1 is SGHVS and CDR2 FQNEAQ. CDR3 in DNA: TGTGCCAGCAGCTTCGACCTCGGACAGAGAGGCTACACCTTC. This translates into CASSFDLGQRGYTF.

CDR3 bases: TGTGCCAGTGGAGGAGTAGGCAATCAGCCCCAGCATTTT. Translation gives CASGGVGNQPQHF. The rearrangement uses TRBV19 and TRBJ1-5; D is unclear. Trimming removed 8 bases at V and 2 bases at J, with 10 bases between. CDR1 is LNHDA, CDR2 SQIVND, per germline (reference sequence). The CDR3 is 13 amino acids.

The chain carries TRBV24-1 and TRBJ2-1, with 7 bases that match TRBD2. The germline gives CDR1 KGHDR, CDR2 SFDVKD. CDR3 size: 13 residues. Germline trimming cut 9 bases from V and 8 bases from J; bases unmatched to any gene: 9. In DNA form, the CDR3 reads TGTGCCACCGGCCGAGCGGGGTTGGATGAGCAGTTCTTC. Translated: CATGRAGLDEQFF.

Notes on this clone: The junction shows a germline mismatch at one end, possibly a read error. The chain is built from TRBV10-3 and TRBJ2-7, with D tentatively TRBD2 (6 bases). Per the germline V gene, CDR1 is ENHRY and CDR2 is SYGVKD. The CDR3 covers 13 residues. The CDR3 reads CAISGGNSYGQYF. The DNA of the CDR3 is TGTGCCATCTCTGGAGGGAATTCCTACGGGCAGTACTTC.

This rearrangement joins TRBV2 to TRBJ1-2; perhaps TRBD1 as D (5 bases). Germline V gives CDR1 SNHLY, CDR2 FYNNEI. Trimming pared 6 bases from V and 5 bases from J, leaving 10 bases between. The CDR3 consists of 12 residues. The CDR3, as DNA: TGTGCCAGCAGGGGACTGACTTATGGCTACACCTTC. Protein product: CASRGLTYGYTF.

The chain links TRBV19 to TRBJ2-7; 12 bases are shared with TRBD2. The CDR3 spans 14 residues. The V and J ends lost 6 bases and 9 bases, in that order; junction bases with no gene match: 9. The germline CDR1 and CDR2 sequences are LNHDA and SQIVND (reference sequence). The CDR3 bases are TGTGCCAGTAGCTCACTAGCGGGAGGTCTCTCGCAGTACTTC. The encoded protein is CASSSLAGGLSQYF.

The chain links TRBV3-1 (or the pseudogene TRBV3-2) to TRBJ2-3; D possibly corresponds to TRBD2 (6 bases). This CDR3 spans 14 amino acids. V lost 3 bases, J lost 5 bases, and 12 bases lay in between. CDR1 is LGHDT and CDR2 is YNNKEL in the germline V gene (reference sequence). Written as DNA, the CDR3 is TGTGCCAGCAGCCAGGCTACGGAGGGAGATACGCAGTATTTT. Translating gives CASSQATEGDTQYF.

V and J are TRBV24-1 and TRBJ1-2; D remains unclear. Germline values: CDR1 KGHDR, CDR2 SFDVKD. The V and J ends lost 5 bases and 3 bases respectively, with 12 bases between them. The CDR3 has 14 residues. The CDR3 nucleotides read TGTGCCACCAGTGGAGAGGCTCCCGACTATGGCTACACCTTC. Translation: CATSGEAPDYGYTF.

V gene TRBV3-1 (or the pseudogene TRBV3-2) combines with J gene TRBJ2-1; TRBD2 aligns across 9 bases. This CDR3 is built from 15 residues. CDR1 and CDR2 (germline): LGHDT, YNNKEL (reference sequence). Germline trimming cut 5 bases from V and 2 bases from J; bases unmatched to any gene: 4. The CDR3 loop is CASSESGRTYNEQFF. In nucleotides, the CDR3 is TGTGCCAGCAGCGAAAGCGGGAGGACCTACAATGAGCAGTTCTTC.